This TCR beta chain was recorded in a study of blood T cell repertoires in COVID-19. Across the study: Acute-phase and convalescent COVID-19 samples originated in the United States, Italy and Spain. PBMCs, B-cell-depleted T cells, or T cells provided the cDNA or gDNA that made up the material.

Some clones are missing from TCRdb's copy, which holds only in-frame ones; the method was immunoSEQ multiplex PCR. The sample yields 270,000 or so clones, roughly 85% seen once. The CDR3 is made up of 13 amino acids. The V end was cut by 2 bases, the J end by 6 bases, with 11 bases between. Looked up from germline, CDR1 is SGHDT and CDR2 is YYEEEE. The sample comprised PBMCs or T cells enriched from blood (not recorded which). The receptor was isolated from a woman in her fifties or sixties who had been exposed to COVID-19. The gene calls are TRBV5-6 and TRBJ1-2, with D possibly being TRBD1 (5 bases). The CDR3 reads CASSLGGEHGYTF. CDR3 coding DNA: TGTGCCAGCAGCTTAGGAGGGGAGCATGGCTACACCTTC.